Below, 26 T cell receptor beta chains from the same sample are listed, as sequenced in a study of OX40 agonist ivuxolimab in advanced cancers. Libraries were prepared by immunoSEQ multiplex PCR; TCRdb keeps only in-frame clonotypes and omits some of them. Among 57,000 or so clones listed, 70% to 90% were seen once. The starting material was CD4+ or CD8+ T cells sorted from blood, obtained in a trial of the OX40 agonist ivuxolimab. Receptors were obtained from an adult with an advanced solid tumor such as melanoma, head and neck, liver or kidney cancer.

Note on this clone: The sample contains more than one DNA sequence encoding this CDR3. The rearrangement joins TRBV20-1 to TRBJ2-1; D is uncertain. V lost 6 bases and J 7 bases, leaving 10 bases between the germline ends. In germline, CDR1 is DFQATT, CDR2 SNEGSKA (reference sequence). The CDR3 contains 11 residues. The CDR3 DNA sequence: TGCAGTGCCAGGTTCGGTAATGAGCAGTTCTTC. This codes for CSARFGNEQFF.

J is TRBJ1-6 and V is TRBV5-8; tentatively, D is TRBD1 (5 bases). Trimming removed 2 bases from V and 7 bases from J, with 10 bases in between. The length of the CDR3 is 14 residues. From germline, CDR1 is SGHTS and CDR2 YDEGEE. CDR3 bases: TGTGCCAGCAGCTTCGAGAGGGGCAATTCACCCCTCCACTTT. Its protein product is CASSFERGNSPLHF.

The table lists this clone with a few counts. This chain connects TRBV5-6 to TRBJ1-2; TRBD1 agrees at 11 bases. J was trimmed by 4 bases and V by 4 bases; bases with no gene match: 3. Germline V CDR1 and CDR2: SGHDT, YYEEEE. The CDR3 has 14 amino acids. CDR3 in DNA: TGTGCCAGCAGCGTGGGACAGGGGGTCTATGGCTACACCTTC. Translation gives CASSVGQGVYGYTF.

The chain employs TRBV5-1 and TRBJ1-5; TRBD1 aligns across 8 bases. The trim removed 0 bases at V and 3 bases at J, leaving 8 bases unmatched. The CDR3 is 17 amino acids. The germline V gene encodes CDR1 SGHRS and CDR2 YFSETQ. CDR3 in DNA: TGCGCCAGCAGCTTGGATTGGGCAGGGGGCCCCAATCAGCCCCAGCATTTT. As protein: CASSLDWAGGPNQPQHF.

This clone occurred a few times. The rearrangement uses TRBV30 and TRBJ1-1; TRBD1 aligns across 9 bases. CDR3 size: 14 residues. From germline, CDR1 is GTSNPN and CDR2 SVGIG (reference sequence). V shed 5 bases and J 1 base; nucleotides not matched to a gene: 5. CDR3 nucleotides: TGTGCCTGGGTTCGGGACAGGGCGAACACTGAAGCTTTCTTT. It specifies CAWVRDRANTEAFF.

The chain combines TRBV19 with TRBJ2-7, with D unresolved. V was cut by 3 bases and J by 6 bases, with 18 bases left in between. The germline V gene has CDR1 LNHDA and CDR2 SQIVND (reference sequence). The CDR3 loop spans 15 amino acids. This CDR3 reads CASSISKNPESEQYF. CDR3 nucleotides: TGTGCCAGTAGTATCTCAAAAAACCCAGAGTCCGAGCAGTACTTC.

The count of this clone is one. This chain links TRBV10-3 with TRBJ1-4; D remains unclear. Between the trimmed V and J ends, which lost 0 bases and 0 bases, there was a span of 5 bases. CDR3 length: 15 residues. Germline CDR1 is ENHRY and CDR2 is SYGVKD. CDR3 sequence reads: CAISESGATNEKLFF. DNA for the CDR3: TGTGCCATCAGTGAGTCTGGTGCAACTAATGAAAAACTGTTTTTT.

The V call is TRBV6-4, the J call TRBJ2-2; 7 nucleotides line up with TRBD1. The CDR3 totals 14 residues. Looked up from germline, CDR1 is MRHNA and CDR2 is SNTAGT. V lost 4 bases, J lost 3 bases, and 2 bases stayed unmatched. CDR3 DNA sequence: TGTGCCAGCAGTGCCCAGGGGGACACCGGGGAGCTGTTTTTT. Its protein product is CASSAQGDTGELFF.

This clone has just one count. The chain employs TRBV30 and TRBJ2-1, with D perhaps TRBD1 (5 bases). CDR1 GTSNPN and CDR2 SVGIG come from the germline V gene (reference sequence). The CDR3 totals 14 residues. Trimming stripped 4 bases from V and 7 bases from J, with 17 bases between. As DNA, the CDR3 is TGTGCCTGGACCAAAGGCCGTCCAGGGAATGAGCAGTTCTTC. Translated: CAWTKGRPGNEQFF.

The chain recombines TRBV6-1 with TRBJ2-5, with 9 bases matching TRBD1. The germline V gene encodes CDR1 MNHNS and CDR2 SASEGT. V was pared by 4 bases and J by 4 bases, with 7 bases of the junction left unmatched. The CDR3 has 15 amino acids. In DNA form, the CDR3 reads TGTGCCAGCAGTGCCCCGGGACAGGGAATAGAGACCCAGTACTTC. Its translation is CASSAPGQGIETQYF.

The chain has TRBV5-6 and TRBJ2-6; TRBD2 is a possible D gene (5 bases). In germline, CDR1 is SGHDT, CDR2 YYEEEE. V gave up 6 bases and J gave up 0 bases, with 13 bases separating them. The CDR3 consists of 16 residues. CDR3 bases: TGTGCCAGCACCTCTGAGCGGTTCTCTGGGGCCAACGTCCTGACTTTC. This translates into CASTSERFSGANVLTF.

The chain joins TRBV19 to TRBJ1-1, with no clear D. CDR1 and CDR2 (germline): LNHDA, SQIVND (reference sequence). The CDR3 is made up of 12 amino acids. V gave up 7 bases and J gave up 4 bases, with 10 bases separating them. CDR3: CASISPGTEAFF. DNA of the CDR3: TGTGCCAGTATATCCCCGGGCACTGAAGCTTTCTTT.

The CDR3 spells CASSSPGGGYYGYTF. The CDR3 coding sequence is TGTGCCAGCAGCTCCCCGGGGGGGGGATACTATGGCTACACCTTC. This chain uses TRBV5-4 with TRBJ1-2, with D possibly matching TRBD1 (5 bases). The CDR3 totals 15 residues. Germline V gene lookup returns CDR1 SGHNT and CDR2 YYREEE (reference sequence). The germline V and J ends were trimmed by 3 bases and 3 bases, with 15 bases remaining between them.

The chain is built from TRBV11-2 and TRBJ2-7; 9 bases align to TRBD1. CDR3 length: 14 amino acids. V shed 6 bases, J shed 2 bases, and the junction held 5 bases outside the gene matches. CDR1 is SGHAT and CDR2 is FQNNGV in the germline V gene. CDR3 region: CASSWDRATYEQYF. CDR3 sequence (DNA): TGTGCCAGCAGTTGGGACAGGGCCACCTACGAGCAGTACTTC.

The chain employs TRBV6-5 and TRBJ2-7, with D tentatively TRBD1 or TRBD2 (5 bases each). The CDR3 contains 14 residues. Germline values: CDR1 MNHEY, CDR2 SVGAGI. Trimming took off 6 bases at V and 0 bases at J, with 12 bases between the two ends. The CDR3 region is CASRNSGTSYEQYF. CDR3 bases: TGTGCCAGCAGAAACTCCGGGACCTCCTACGAGCAGTACTTC.

The chain employs TRBV6-5 and TRBJ2-7, with D perhaps matching TRBD2 (5 bases). The CDR3 runs 13 residues. Germline CDR1 reads MNHEY; CDR2 reads SVGAGI. V lost 6 bases and J lost 9, with 18 bases in between. CDR3 region: CASSYGLNAGQYF. The CDR3 DNA is TGTGCCAGCAGCTATGGACTCAATGCTGGGCAGTACTTC.

The table lists this clone with a few counts. The V gene is TRBV27, the J gene TRBJ1-5; 8 bases agree with TRBD1. This CDR3 is 15 amino acids long. V gave up 4 bases and J gave up 5 bases; unmatched junction bases: 7. From germline, CDR1 is MNHEY and CDR2 SMNVEV (reference sequence). DNA of the CDR3: TGTGCCAGCAGTTCTTCCGGGACAGGCCATCAGCCCCAGCATTTT. This sequence encodes CASSSSGTGHQPQHF.

The CDR3 DNA is TGTGCCATCAGTGAACGGAACACTGAAGCTTTCTTT. This encodes CAISERNTEAFF. The rearrangement joins TRBV10-3 to TRBJ1-1, with D uncertain. CDR3 length: 12 residues. Germline V gene sequence: CDR1 ENHRY, CDR2 SYGVKD. V was pared by 3 bases and J by 1 base, with 3 bases between.

The table lists this clone with a few counts. The rearrangement uses TRBV18 and TRBJ2-5, with TRBD2 matching 8 bases. Losses at the gene ends were 6 bases for V and 5 bases for J; bases not matched to a gene: 11. The germline CDR1 and CDR2 sequences are KGHSH and LQKENI. This CDR3 comprises 15 residues. CDR3 DNA: TGTGCCAGCTCCGAGCGGGAGCGACGACCGGAGACCCAGTACTTC. This codes for CASSERERRPETQYF.

The chain joins TRBV11-2 to TRBJ2-1; the D is unclear. Germline values: CDR1 SGHAT, CDR2 FQNNGV. V lost 1 base, J lost 9 bases, and 4 bases lay in between. The CDR3 sequence is 11 residues long. The DNA of the CDR3 is TGTGCCAGCAGCTTAGCGGGTGAGCAGTTCTTC. This codes for CASSLAGEQFF.

This chain uses TRBV5-1 with TRBJ1-2; the D gene is possibly TRBD1 (5 bases). Trimming left V 4 bases short and J 4 bases short, with 14 bases between. This CDR3 comprises 14 residues. In germline, CDR1 is SGHRS, CDR2 YFSETQ. The CDR3 DNA is TGCGCCAGCAGCAAGGACAAGACGACCTATGGCTACACCTTC. Residues: CASSKDKTTYGYTF.

The rearrangement links TRBV11-3 to TRBJ2-5; D might be TRBD2 (5 bases). This CDR3 contains 13 residues. CDR1 SGHNT and CDR2 YENEEA come from the germline V gene. V was trimmed by 8 bases and J by 3 bases, leaving 13 bases between them. The CDR3 sequence is CASSLPGEETQYF. The CDR3 DNA reads TGTGCCAGCTCCCTCCCCGGGGAAGAGACCCAGTACTTC.

The sample holds a few counts of this clone. J is TRBJ1-5 and V is TRBV29-1; D not certain. Germline loops: CDR1 SQVTM, CDR2 ANQGSEA. The CDR3 loop spans 12 amino acids. The V end was cut by 7 bases, the J end by 0 bases, with 7 bases between. CDR3 region: CSASHSNQPQHF. The CDR3 DNA sequence: TGCAGCGCCAGTCATAGCAATCAGCCCCAGCATTTT.

J is TRBJ2-7 and V is TRBV7-2; the D is unclear. This CDR3 region has 14 residues. V was shortened by 5 bases and J by 4 bases, with 15 bases between the two germline ends. Germline lookup yields CDR1 SGHTA and CDR2 FQGNSA. CDR3 region: CASSLRRSGYEQYF. As DNA, the CDR3 is TGTGCCAGCAGCCTAAGAAGGAGTGGATACGAGCAGTACTTC.

The chain combines TRBV7-3 with TRBJ1-1; the D gene is possibly TRBD1 (6 bases). The CDR3 consists of 15 residues. Trimming removed 0 bases at V and 2 bases at J, with 10 bases between. Per the germline V gene, CDR1 is SGHTA and CDR2 is FQGTGA. The CDR3 sequence: CASSLTAGANTEAFF. The CDR3, as DNA: TGTGCCAGCAGCTTAACGGCAGGGGCAAACACTGAAGCTTTCTTT.

The chain combines TRBV6-5 with TRBJ2-3, with TRBD2 matching 9 bases. The germline V gene has CDR1 MNHEY and CDR2 SVGAGI. The CDR3 has 15 amino acids. V lost 6 bases and J lost 5; bases outside the gene matches: 9. The CDR3 DNA follows: TGTGCCAGCAGGAAGGGCGGGGGGGCCGTAGATACGCAGTATTTT. It encodes CASRKGGGAVDTQYF.